This entry describes one T cell receptor beta chain. CDR3 length equals 15 residues. V was clipped by 10 bases and J by 4 bases, with 20 bases between them. Germline CDR1 MRHNA, CDR2 SNTAGT. Data came from immunoSEQ multiplex PCR; TCRdb stores just in-frame clones and leaves some out. The sample contains about 130,000 clones, roughly 90% of which appear only once. This record belongs to a study of T cell responses to AZD1222 COVID-19 vaccine. This chain joins TRBV6-4 and TRBJ1-3, with D possibly TRBD1 on 5 matching bases. This sequence originates from an adult in good health. The sample here was peripheral blood, taken on day 0 of AZD1222 vaccination. CDR3: CATRVNPPSGNTIYF. CDR3 sequence (DNA): TGTGCCACCAGGGTAAACCCCCCCTCCGGAAACACCATATATTTT.